This T cell receptor (beta chain) was identified in a study of blood T cell repertoires in COVID-19. As for the study in general: The study drew acute and convalescent COVID-19 samples from the United States, Italy and Spain. PBMCs, B-cell-depleted T cells, or T cells provided the cDNA or gDNA that made up the material.

Authors' analysis steps: Reference gene primers were amplified, and this amplification served to estimate nucleated cell counts. Sequencing was performed with immunoSEQ multiplex PCR; in TCRdb, only in-frame clones are kept and a portion is missing. V and J calls and clone size are as listed in that table; D and trimming were resolved from the DNA. The sample has about 140,000 clones, approximately 80% seen once. Which cohort a participant joined came from the clinical history participants gave. The germline V and J ends were trimmed by 1 base and 8 bases, with 5 bases remaining between them. The germline V gene has CDR1 SGHDN and CDR2 FVKESK. The CDR3 sequence is 11 residues long.

V and J are TRBV14 and TRBJ1-2; D remains unclear. The sequence derives from a woman younger than 35 who had been exposed to COVID-19. Specimen: PBMCs or T cells enriched from blood (not recorded which). For the CDR3, the DNA is TGTGCCAGCAGCCAAGGGAGCGGCTACACCTTC. The encoded protein is CASSQGSGYTF.